Sequencing of this TCR beta chain was carried out in a study of blood T cell repertoires in COVID-19. Study-level information: COVID-19 samples collected from the United States, Italy and Spain covered acute and convalescent phases. Sample material is recorded as cDNA or gDNA derived from T cells, B-cell-depleted T cells, or PBMCs.

Authors' processing steps: The authors estimated nucleated cell counts from reference gene primer amplification. Assay used: immunoSEQ multiplex PCR; TCRdb lists only in-frame clones, some missing. V and J calls and clone size are copied from that table; D and trimming were computed from the DNA. This table holds approximately 120,000 clones, roughly 90% found once. The TCR originated in a woman aged 80 or older with acute or convalescent COVID-19. Sequenced: peripheral blood.

CDR3: CATSRDEGSGSTYEQYF. CDR3 in DNA: TGTGCCACCAGCAGAGATGAGGGTAGCGGGAGTACCTACGAGCAGTACTTC. This chain uses TRBV15 with TRBJ2-7; the match to TRBD2 covers 9 bases. CDR1 LNHNV and CDR2 YYDKDF come from the germline V gene (reference sequence). V shed 0 bases, J shed 2 bases, and the junction held 8 bases outside the gene matches. The length of the CDR3 is 17 residues.